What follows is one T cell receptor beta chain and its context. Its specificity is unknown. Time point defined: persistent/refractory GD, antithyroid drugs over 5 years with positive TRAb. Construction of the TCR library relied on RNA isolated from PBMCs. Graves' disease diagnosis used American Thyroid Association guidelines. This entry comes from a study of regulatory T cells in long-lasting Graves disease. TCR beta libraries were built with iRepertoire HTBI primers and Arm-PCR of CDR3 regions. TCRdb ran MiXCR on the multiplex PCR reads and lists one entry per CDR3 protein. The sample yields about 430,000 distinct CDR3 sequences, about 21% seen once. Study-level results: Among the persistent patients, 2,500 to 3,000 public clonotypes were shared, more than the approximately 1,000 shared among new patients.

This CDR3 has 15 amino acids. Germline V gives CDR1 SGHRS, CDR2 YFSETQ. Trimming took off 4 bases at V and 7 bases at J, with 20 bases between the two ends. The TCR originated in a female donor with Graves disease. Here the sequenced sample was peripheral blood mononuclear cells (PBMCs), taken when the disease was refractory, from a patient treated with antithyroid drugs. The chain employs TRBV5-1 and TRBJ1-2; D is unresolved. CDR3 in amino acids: CASSLQDGIEVGYTF. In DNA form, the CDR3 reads TGCGCCAGCAGCCTCCAGGACGGGATTGAGGTTGGCTACACCTTC. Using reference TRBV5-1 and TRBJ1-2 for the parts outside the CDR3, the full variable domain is KAGVTQTPRYLIKTRGQQVTLSCSPISGHRSVSWYQQTPGQGLQFLFEYFSETQRNKGNFPGRFSGRQFSNSRSEMNVSTLELGDSALYLCASSLQDGIEVGYTFGSGTRLTVV.